This T cell receptor (beta chain) was captured by sequencing in a study of PD-1 blockade in classical Hodgkin lymphoma. Study information: It was nivolumab at 3 mg/kg, given intravenously every 2 weeks, that patients received. Findings of the study overall: A significant rise in TCR diversity was seen by C4D1 for CD4+ cells but not for CD8+ cells. Newly diagnosed patients were reported to start with lower TCR diversity than healthy donors. Similar baseline diversity was found in complete responders and newly diagnosed patients.

Every patient had relapsed following autologous stem cell transplantation, and cohorts differed in brentuximab vedotin exposure. CDR3 length: 13 residues. Germline V gene data show CDR1 as SGHRS and CDR2 as YFSETQ. The V and J ends lost 0 bases and 2 bases respectively, with 4 bases between them. Generated by immunoSEQ multiplex PCR, the TCRdb table keeps only in-frame clones and is missing some. The sample consists of roughly 90,000 clones, roughly 76% of them appearing once. Note on this clone: The antigen remains unidentified.

Source: peripheral blood mononuclear cells (PBMCs), taken before the second cycle of nivolumab. The sequence was obtained from a human donor with classical Hodgkin lymphoma. The chain recombines TRBV5-1 with TRBJ2-3, with D hard to call. CDR3 loop: CASSLDNTDTQYF. The DNA of the CDR3 is TGCGCCAGCAGCTTGGACAACACAGATACGCAGTATTTT.